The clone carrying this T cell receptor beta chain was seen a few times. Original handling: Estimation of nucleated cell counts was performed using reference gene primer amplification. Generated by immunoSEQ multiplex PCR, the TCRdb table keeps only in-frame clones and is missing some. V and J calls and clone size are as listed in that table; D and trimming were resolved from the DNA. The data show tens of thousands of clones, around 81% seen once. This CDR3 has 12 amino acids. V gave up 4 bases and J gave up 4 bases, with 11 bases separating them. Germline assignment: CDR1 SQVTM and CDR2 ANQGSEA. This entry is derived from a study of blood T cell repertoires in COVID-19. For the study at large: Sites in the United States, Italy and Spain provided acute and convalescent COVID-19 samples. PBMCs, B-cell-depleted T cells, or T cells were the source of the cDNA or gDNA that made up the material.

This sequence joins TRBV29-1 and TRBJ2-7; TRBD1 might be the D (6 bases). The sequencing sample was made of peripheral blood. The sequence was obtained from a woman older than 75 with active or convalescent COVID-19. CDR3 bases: TGCAGCGTTGCTGGGCAGGGGTACGAGCAGTACTTC. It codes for CSVAGQGYEQYF.